Here is one T cell receptor beta chain with its context. V lost 3 bases and J lost 5; bases outside the gene matches: 11. Looked up from germline, CDR1 is SQVTM and CDR2 is ANQGSEA. The CDR3 totals 16 residues. This entry is derived from a study of T cell changes during pregnancy in multiple sclerosis. The repertoire was sequenced with immunoSEQ multiplex PCR; TCRdb's copy has only in-frame clones and lacks some. The profile shows 42,000 or so clones, roughly 85% of them singletons. The rearrangement joins TRBV29-1 to TRBJ2-5; 11 bases agree with TRBD2. The sample in question was CD4+ T cells from peripheral blood mononuclear cells, obtained after pregnancy. This receptor was taken from a female donor with multiple sclerosis, enrolled in a pregnancy study. CDR3 loop: CSVEYASGGYGETQYF. DNA of the CDR3: TGCAGCGTTGAGTACGCTAGCGGGGGGTACGGGGAGACCCAGTACTTC.